This T cell receptor (beta chain) was sequenced for a study of T cell responses to AZD1222 COVID-19 vaccine. This CDR3 contains 16 residues. V was shortened by 0 bases and J by 4 bases, with 15 bases between the two germline ends. Germline CDR1 reads SGDLS; CDR2 reads YYNGEE. The table came from immunoSEQ multiplex PCR; TCRdb's copy has only in-frame clones and leaves some out. The table records approximately 140,000 clones, less than 95% of them present only once. The sequence derives from an adult who received the MenACWY meningococcal vaccine as a control. Material: peripheral blood, obtained 28 days after the second dose of the MenACWY control vaccine. This chain uses TRBV9 with TRBJ2-3, with a possible D match to TRBD2 (6 bases). Here the CDR3 reads CASSVGGPREADTQYF. The CDR3, as DNA: TGTGCCAGCAGCGTAGGAGGCCCGAGGGAGGCAGATACGCAGTATTTT.